The next 25 T cell receptor beta chains were all read from a single sample in a study of blood T cell repertoires in COVID-19. Libraries were prepared by immunoSEQ multiplex PCR; TCRdb keeps only in-frame clonotypes and omits some of them. The data contain around 100,000 clones, approximately 93% of them singletons. Sequences were obtained from peripheral blood. Receptor source: a man over 45 with active COVID-19.

The chain carries TRBV4-1 and TRBJ1-1, with TRBD1 matching over 8 bases. Germline V lookup: CDR1 MGHRA, CDR2 YSYEKL. CDR3 length equals 13 residues. V trimming: 5 bases; J trimming: 14 bases; junction bases outside the gene matches: 13. The CDR3 protein is CASSTRTGNAGFF. In DNA form, the CDR3 reads TGCGCCAGCAGCACACGGACAGGGAACGCGGGCTTCTTT.

This rearrangement joins TRBV9 to TRBJ2-5; the match to TRBD2 covers 9 bases. This CDR3 has 15 residues. The V gene's germline CDR1 is SGDLS and CDR2 YYNGEE. The V gene end was trimmed by 5 bases and the J gene end by 2 bases; junction bases not matched to a gene: 7. The CDR3 DNA reads TGTGCCAGCAGTGGGAGTAGCGGGGGACAAGAGACCCAGTACTTC. It yields the protein CASSGSSGGQETQYF.

In its sample, this clone was seen once. The rearrangement joins TRBV2 to TRBJ2-7; 13 bases map to TRBD2. The CDR3 is 17 residues long. The V segment lost 6 bases and the J segment 3 bases; nucleotides outside the gene matches: 11. In germline, CDR1 is SNHLY, CDR2 FYNNEI. CDR3 residues: CASRAGLAGPHFYEQYV. CDR3 nucleotide sequence: TGTGCCAGCAGGGCGGGACTAGCGGGACCACATTTCTACGAGCAGTACGTC.

The rearrangement uses TRBV11-2 and TRBJ2-3; 8 positions agree with TRBD2. Trimming took 1 base from V and 1 from J; bases not matched to a gene: 4. The germline V gene encodes CDR1 SGHAT and CDR2 FQNNGV. The CDR3 extends over 16 amino acids. The CDR3 DNA reads as TGTGCCAGCAGCTTAGCGGGGGGGCGTGGCACAGATACGCAGTATTTT. Protein product: CASSLAGGRGTDTQYF.

The chain combines TRBV6-5 with TRBJ2-2; the D is unclear. The CDR3 has 15 residues. The V gene's germline CDR1 is MNHEY and CDR2 SVGAGI. V was pared by 0 bases and J by 0 bases, with 5 bases between. The CDR3 DNA sequence: TGTGCCAGCAGTTACTCAGCCCCGAACACCGGGGAGCTGTTTTTT. Protein sequence: CASSYSAPNTGELFF.

V and J are TRBV24-1 and TRBJ2-5; no clear D. This CDR3 spans 15 amino acids. Germline values: CDR1 KGHDR, CDR2 SFDVKD. The V gene lost 3 bases and the J gene lost 1 base, with 11 bases spanning the gap. The CDR3 DNA reads as TGTGCCACCAGTGATCAGCGAGTCCCCCAAGAGACCCAGTACTTC. Residues: CATSDQRVPQETQYF.

The V call is TRBV19, the J call TRBJ2-5; a possible D gene is TRBD2 (6 bases). V shed 5 bases and J shed 5 bases, with 6 bases lying between them. Germline CDR1 LNHDA, CDR2 SQIVND (reference sequence). This CDR3 spans 11 amino acids. The CDR3, as DNA: TGTGCCAGTAGTGCGGGGGAGACCCAGTACTTC. Translating gives CASSAGETQYF.

This clone was observed once. This chain connects TRBV5-6 to TRBJ1-2; 10 nucleotides align to TRBD1. The CDR3 is 13 amino acids. Germline V gives CDR1 SGHDT, CDR2 YYEEEE. J was trimmed by 6 bases and V by 4 bases; bases with no gene match: 3. The DNA for the CDR3 is TGTGCCAGCAGCCACGGACAGGGGGATGGCTACACCTTC. Protein product: CASSHGQGDGYTF.

This clone was counted a single time. V gene TRBV7-8 combines with J gene TRBJ2-3; D is possibly TRBD2 (5 bases). The CDR3 length is 12 residues. Germline V gene data show CDR1 as SGHVS and CDR2 as FQNEAQ. Trimming removed 5 bases at V and 7 bases at J, with 10 bases between. The CDR3 sequence is CASSHTGNTQYF. As DNA, the CDR3 is TGTGCCAGCAGCCATACGGGGAATACGCAGTATTTT.

The chain links TRBV6-5 to TRBJ2-3; possibly TRBD1 for D (6 bases). Trimming pared 8 bases from V and 4 bases from J, leaving 19 bases between. The CDR3 sequence is 15 residues long. Germline V gene sequence: CDR1 MNHEY, CDR2 SVGAGI. The CDR3 sequence is CASGRTSYRADTQYF. In DNA, the CDR3 is TGTGCCAGCGGGCGTACTAGTTACAGGGCAGATACGCAGTATTTT.

The V gene is TRBV6-6, the J gene TRBJ2-2; 11 bases agree with TRBD2. Germline trimming cut 0 bases from V and 7 bases from J; bases unmatched to any gene: 4. Germline values: CDR1 MNHNY, CDR2 SVGAGI (reference sequence). This CDR3 is built from 16 residues. The chain's CDR3 is CASSYSTSGTIGELFF. In DNA, the CDR3 is TGTGCCAGCAGTTACTCGACTAGCGGGACGATCGGGGAGCTGTTTTTT.

The sample holds one count of this clone. The rearrangement links TRBV9 to TRBJ1-3, with D possibly matching TRBD1 (6 bases). This CDR3 has 13 amino acids. Germline CDR1 reads SGDLS; CDR2 reads YYNGEE. Deletions cut 3 bases from V and 4 bases from J, with 8 bases between. CDR3 residues: CASSAGQGNTIYF. The CDR3 DNA is TGTGCCAGCAGCGCCGGACAGGGAAACACCATATATTTT.

V and J are TRBV7-2 and TRBJ1-2; D gene unclear. CDR3 size: 15 residues. Trimming left V 0 bases short and J 8 bases short, with 16 bases between. Germline V gene lookup returns CDR1 SGHTA and CDR2 FQGNSA. Here the CDR3 DNA reads TGTGCCAGCAGCTTAGCGGACGGAGGGTGGGGAGGCTACACCTTC. Protein: CASSLADGGWGGYTF.

The rearrangement uses TRBV11-2 and TRBJ2-1; 10 bases fit TRBD1. The CDR3 is 16 amino acids. V trimming: 3 bases; J trimming: 7 bases; junction bases outside the gene matches: 9. CDR1 and CDR2 from the germline V gene are SGHAT and FQNNGV. As DNA, the CDR3 is TGTGCCAGCAGCTTCAATGGACAGGGGGGTAAGAATGAGCAGTTCTTC. It yields the protein CASSFNGQGGKNEQFF. Looking up the rest from reference TRBV11-2 and TRBJ2-1 gives the full variable domain: EAGVAQSPRYKIIEKRQSVAFWCNPISGHATLYWYQQILGQGPKLLIQFQNNGVVDDSQLPKDRFSAERLKGVDSTLKIQPAKLEDSAVYLCASSFNGQGGKNEQFFGPGTRLTVL.

This clone was seen only once. The rearrangement uses TRBV9 and TRBJ1-3, with D perhaps TRBD1 (5 bases). The length of the CDR3 is 13 residues. Germline loops: CDR1 SGDLS, CDR2 YYNGEE. Between the trimmed V and J ends, which lost 4 bases and 7 bases, there was a span of 12 bases. The CDR3 DNA is TGTGCCAGCAGCACATCAGGGCGGAACACCATATATTTT. It specifies CASSTSGRNTIYF.

This clone was seen once. CDR3 sequence (DNA): TGTGCCAGCAGCCCGGGACAGGCAAACACTGAAGCTTTCTTT. Its translation is CASSPGQANTEAFF. The chain is built from TRBV3-1 (or the pseudogene TRBV3-2) and TRBJ1-1; TRBD1 aligns across 8 bases. This CDR3 comprises 14 residues. CDR1 and CDR2 (germline): LGHDT, YNNKEL (reference sequence). The V gene end was trimmed by 4 bases and the J gene end by 2 bases; junction bases not matched to a gene: 3.

The chain couples TRBV11-3 to TRBJ2-2; 7 bases are shared with TRBD2. J was trimmed by 0 bases and V by 5 bases; bases with no gene match: 9. The length of the CDR3 is 17 residues. Germline CDR1 reads SGHNT; CDR2 reads YENEEA. This CDR3 is CASSRQILAPNTGELFF. In DNA form, the CDR3 reads TGTGCCAGCAGCCGTCAGATACTAGCGCCGAACACCGGGGAGCTGTTTTTT.

A single count supports this clone. The chain couples TRBV7-6 to TRBJ2-1; TRBD1 agrees at 7 bases. This CDR3 is 14 amino acids long. The J segment lost 6 bases and the V segment lost 5 bases, leaving 7 bases of the junction unmatched. In germline, CDR1 is SGHVS, CDR2 FNYEAQ. The CDR3 DNA follows: TGTGCCAGCAGCCCGGGACAGCTCTCCAATGAGCAGTTCTTC. It is translated as CASSPGQLSNEQFF.

V and J are TRBV11-2 and TRBJ2-1, with TRBD2 matching 7 bases. V shed 2 bases and J 9 bases; nucleotides not matched to a gene: 10. From germline, CDR1 is SGHAT and CDR2 FQNNGV. The CDR3 contains 15 residues. CDR3 DNA: TGTGCCAGCAGCTTATTCGCGGGAGCCCCGGGTGAGCAGTTCTTC. Its protein product is CASSLFAGAPGEQFF.

The chain carries TRBV5-1 and TRBJ2-2, with D possibly being TRBD1 (5 bases). V shed 1 base and J shed 0 bases, with 10 bases lying between them. Germline assignment: CDR1 SGHRS and CDR2 YFSETQ. The CDR3 contains 16 residues. CDR3 region: CASSLRGYANTGELFF. The CDR3 bases are TGCGCCAGCAGCTTGAGGGGATACGCGAACACCGGGGAGCTGTTTTTT.

The rearrangement uses TRBV2 and TRBJ1-6, with D possibly being TRBD1 (5 bases). The CDR3 runs 13 residues. CDR1 and CDR2 (germline): SNHLY, FYNNEI. Trimming removed 8 bases at V and 12 bases at J, with 17 bases between. The DNA for the CDR3 is TGTGCCAGCGAGCCCGCCCCTAGGGGACCCCTCCACTTT. Translation gives CASEPAPRGPLHF. The full variable domain, completed using reference TRBV2 and TRBJ1-6, is EPEVTQTPSHQVTQMGQEVILRCVPISNHLYFYWYRQILGQKVEFLVSFYNNEISEKSEIFDDQFSVERPDGSNFTLKIRSTKLEDSAMYFCASEPAPRGPLHFGNGTRLTVT.

V and J are TRBV2 and TRBJ2-7; no firm D call. The CDR3 extends over 12 amino acids. V was pared by 6 bases and J by 4 bases, with 10 bases between. From germline, CDR1 is SNHLY and CDR2 FYNNEI. CDR3 sequence reads: CASSVDTYEQYF. The CDR3, as DNA: TGTGCCAGCAGCGTCGACACTTACGAGCAGTACTTC.

The rearrangement uses TRBV6-6 and TRBJ2-1; D not resolved. The CDR3 contains 14 residues. Germline CDR1 MNHNY, CDR2 SVGAGI (reference sequence). V was pared by 2 bases and J by 6 bases, with 11 bases between. The CDR3 is CASSYTRVANEQFF. Written as DNA, the CDR3 is TGTGCCAGCAGTTACACCCGGGTGGCCAATGAGCAGTTCTTC.

CDR3 DNA: TGTGCCACCGCCAGGGTAGCGGGAGATACGCAGTATTTT. Translated: CATARVAGDTQYF. This chain links TRBV6-6 with TRBJ2-3, with 7 bases aligning to TRBD2. J lost 5 bases, V lost 10 bases, and 9 bases had no gene match. Germline CDR1 reads MNHNY; CDR2 reads SVGAGI (reference sequence). The CDR3 loop spans 13 amino acids.

This clone was seen once. The chain recombines TRBV19 with TRBJ1-5, with TRBD1 matching over 9 bases. The trim removed 6 bases at V and 3 bases at J, leaving 3 bases unmatched. The germline V gene has CDR1 LNHDA and CDR2 SQIVND (reference sequence). This CDR3 is built from 14 residues. The CDR3 protein is CASSRQGDNQPQHF. For the CDR3, the DNA is TGTGCCAGTAGCCGACAGGGGGACAATCAGCCCCAGCATTTT.